The clone carrying this T cell receptor beta chain was seen a handful of times. No antigen is known for it. From the reads, TCRdb called clonotypes with MiXCR, one entry per CDR3 protein. The top ten clones hold 55% to 60% of a sample with around 200,000 distinct CDR3 sequences, approximately 38% of them seen once. These data are taken from a study of T cell repertoires in cytomegalovirus infection. Study results and caveats: There were HLA-C-restricted CMV-specific TCR beta clonotypes dominating the ex vivo response.

The CDR3 covers 14 residues. V was cut by 6 bases and J by 4 bases, with 17 bases left in between. CDR1 and CDR2 (germline): DFQATT, SNEGSKA (reference sequence). The receptor was derived from a human donor in good health (CMV status not recorded). Some clones in this sample may be carry-over from other donors' samples. The rearrangement joins TRBV20-1 to TRBJ2-3, with a tentative D call TRBD1 (6 bases). Sequencing used CD8+ T cells from cultured PBMCs, obtained from culture after CMV antigen stimulation. The CDR3 region has the DNA TGCAGTGCCCCTCTCCCGACAGGAGCAGATACGCAGTATTTT. Protein product: CSAPLPTGADTQYF.